This T cell receptor (beta chain) was sequenced in a study of T cell changes during pregnancy in multiple sclerosis. TCRdb keeps only in-frame clones here, not all; method: immunoSEQ multiplex PCR. The data contain approximately 64,000 clones, 92% of them singletons. On this clone itself: This sample includes further DNA sequences coding for the same CDR3.

V lost 2 bases, J lost 4 bases, and 4 bases stayed unmatched. CDR3 length: 14 amino acids. The germline CDR1 and CDR2 sequences are MNHNY and SVGAGI (reference sequence). The TCR sequence derives from a female donor with multiple sclerosis, enrolled in a pregnancy study. The chain uses TRBV6-6 and TRBJ2-7; 8 nucleotides align to TRBD2. The source material was peripheral blood, sampled in the first trimester of pregnancy. Here the CDR3 reads CASSYGREGYEQYF. CDR3 coding DNA: TGTGCCAGCAGTTACGGTCGGGAGGGGTACGAGCAGTACTTC.